This T cell receptor beta chain derives from a study of beta chain features in type 1 diabetes. Study details: Cell yields, gender and age were comparable in patients and healthy donors. The study's findings and limits: PCR, the amplification step, might favor shorter templates, equally in patients and controls. Type 1 diabetes patients had fewer VDJ junction insertions and more deletions.

Germline CDR1 is KGHSH and CDR2 is LQKENI. The CDR3 is made up of 14 amino acids. V shed 0 bases and J shed 4 bases, with 7 bases lying between them. Sequenced material consisted of expressed TCRB transcripts (all of the isolated RNA was reverse transcribed). The method was immunoSEQ multiplex PCR; TCRdb's version includes in-frame clones alone and lacks a portion of them. The sample carries 350,000 to 450,000 clones, roughly 16% recorded once. As regards this clone: Its antigen is unknown.

This clonotype originated in a woman aged 18-35 years in good health. Material: naive CD4+ T cells from blood. The chain joins TRBV18 to TRBJ1-5; TRBD1 is a possible D gene (6 bases). The CDR3 bases are TGTGCCAGCTCACCACCGGGGGCGAATCAGCCCCAGCATTTT. Protein: CASSPPGANQPQHF.